This T cell receptor beta chain was retrieved from a study of T-cell reconstitution after alpha-beta-depleted transplantation in children. Study results and caveats: By one year post-transplant, T-cell counts and diversity largely arose from T cells that were newly produced. Expanded graft clones numbering several hundred reportedly gave rise to alpha-beta T cells about two months after transplant. Surviving recipient T cells and thymic progenitors accounted for the high day-60 TCRbeta diversity observed in some patients.

This clonotype came up many times. The antigen remains unidentified. Unique molecular identifiers tagged the TCRbeta library. TCRdb redid the calling of the PCR reads with MiXCR, one entry per CDR3 protein. The table records approximately 32,000 distinct CDR3 sequences, about 7% of them present only once. This sequence originates from a child less than two years old who had a stem cell transplant for acute myeloid leukemia, so the T cells may come from the graft donor. The sequencing used peripheral blood, collected 60 days after TCRalphabeta/CD19-depleted stem cell transplant.

The CDR3, as DNA: TGTGCCAGCAGCTTGCTGATATGGGGGGTCGAGAGAGATACGCAGTATTTT. Translation: CASSLLIWGVERDTQYF. V and J are TRBV11-2 and TRBJ2-3; possibly TRBD2 for D (6 bases). Trimming removed 3 bases at V and 5 bases at J, with 21 bases between. The germline CDR1 and CDR2 sequences are SGHAT and FQNNGV. The CDR3 loop spans 17 amino acids.